Reported below is one T cell receptor (beta chain). The CDR3 totals 14 residues. Germline V lookup: CDR1 MNHEY, CDR2 SVGAGI. Trimming stripped 4 bases from V and 1 base from J, with 9 bases between. This sample was included in a study of type 1 and type 2 diabetes patients. Amplification started from genomic DNA. Amplification of the beta chain CDR3 used 30 forward and 13 reverse multiplex primers. TCRdb itself ran the multiplex PCR reads through MiXCR, one entry per CDR3 protein. This sample carries a few hundred thousand distinct CDR3 sequences, 45% to 60% of them seen once, and the ten largest clones take roughly an eighth.

Specimen: peripheral blood mononuclear cells (PBMCs). The chain uses TRBV6-5 and TRBJ2-3, with no clear D. This receptor was taken from a man younger than 35 with type 2 diabetes. DNA of the CDR3: TGTGCCAGCAGTTTTCGTGGAGGCACAGATACGCAGTATTTT. It translates to CASSFRGGTDTQYF.